This TCR beta chain came from a study of OX40 agonist ivuxolimab in advanced cancers. Systemic immunosuppression or autoimmune disease history was grounds to exclude patients. Blood draws occurred at baseline, cycle 4 day 1, and cycle 7 day 1. V was clipped by 4 bases and J by 0 bases, with 11 bases between them. Germline V gives CDR1 SGHRS, CDR2 YFSETQ. The CDR3 loop spans 15 amino acids. TCRdb's copy holds only in-frame clones and misses some; the assay was immunoSEQ multiplex PCR. The sample lists about 40,000 clones, about 80% occurring once. J is TRBJ2-1 and V is TRBV5-1; D may match TRBD1 or TRBD2 (7 bases each). This sequence was found in an adult with an advanced solid tumor such as melanoma, head and neck, liver or kidney cancer. The source was CD4+ or CD8+ T cells sorted from blood, collected in a trial of the OX40 agonist ivuxolimab. CDR3 loop: CASSRGDSSYNEQFF. The CDR3 DNA reads as TGCGCCAGCAGCCGGGGGGACAGCTCCTACAATGAGCAGTTCTTC.